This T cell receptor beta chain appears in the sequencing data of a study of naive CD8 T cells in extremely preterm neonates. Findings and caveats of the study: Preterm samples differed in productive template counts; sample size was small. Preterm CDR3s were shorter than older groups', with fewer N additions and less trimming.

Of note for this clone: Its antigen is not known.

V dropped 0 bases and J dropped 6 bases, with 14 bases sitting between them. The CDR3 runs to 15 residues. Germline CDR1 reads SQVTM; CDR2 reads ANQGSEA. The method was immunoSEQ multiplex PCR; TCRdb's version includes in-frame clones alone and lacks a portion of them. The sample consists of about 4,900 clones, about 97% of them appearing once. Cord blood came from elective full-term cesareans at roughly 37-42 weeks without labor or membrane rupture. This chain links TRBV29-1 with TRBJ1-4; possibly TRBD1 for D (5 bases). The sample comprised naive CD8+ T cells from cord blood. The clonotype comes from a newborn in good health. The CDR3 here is CSVEDRAGLDEKLFF. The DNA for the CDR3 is TGCAGCGTTGAAGATCGGGCAGGGCTGGATGAAAAACTGTTTTTT.